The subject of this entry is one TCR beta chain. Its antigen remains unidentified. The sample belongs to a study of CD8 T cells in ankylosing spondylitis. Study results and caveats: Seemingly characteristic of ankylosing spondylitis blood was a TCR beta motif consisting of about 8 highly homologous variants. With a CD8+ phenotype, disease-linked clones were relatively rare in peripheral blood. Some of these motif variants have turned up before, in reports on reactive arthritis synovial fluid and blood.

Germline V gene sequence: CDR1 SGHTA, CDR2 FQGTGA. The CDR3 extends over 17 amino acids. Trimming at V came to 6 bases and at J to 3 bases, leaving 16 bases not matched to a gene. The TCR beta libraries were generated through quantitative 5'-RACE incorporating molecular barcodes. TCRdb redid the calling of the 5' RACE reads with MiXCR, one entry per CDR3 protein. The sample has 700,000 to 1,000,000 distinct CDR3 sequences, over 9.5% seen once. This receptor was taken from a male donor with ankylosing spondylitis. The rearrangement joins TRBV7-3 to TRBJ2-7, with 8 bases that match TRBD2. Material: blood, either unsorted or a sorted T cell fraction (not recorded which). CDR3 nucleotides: TGTGCCAGCAGTACCACTAATAAGACTAGCGCAGACTACGAGCAGTACTTC. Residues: CASSTTNKTSADYEQYF.